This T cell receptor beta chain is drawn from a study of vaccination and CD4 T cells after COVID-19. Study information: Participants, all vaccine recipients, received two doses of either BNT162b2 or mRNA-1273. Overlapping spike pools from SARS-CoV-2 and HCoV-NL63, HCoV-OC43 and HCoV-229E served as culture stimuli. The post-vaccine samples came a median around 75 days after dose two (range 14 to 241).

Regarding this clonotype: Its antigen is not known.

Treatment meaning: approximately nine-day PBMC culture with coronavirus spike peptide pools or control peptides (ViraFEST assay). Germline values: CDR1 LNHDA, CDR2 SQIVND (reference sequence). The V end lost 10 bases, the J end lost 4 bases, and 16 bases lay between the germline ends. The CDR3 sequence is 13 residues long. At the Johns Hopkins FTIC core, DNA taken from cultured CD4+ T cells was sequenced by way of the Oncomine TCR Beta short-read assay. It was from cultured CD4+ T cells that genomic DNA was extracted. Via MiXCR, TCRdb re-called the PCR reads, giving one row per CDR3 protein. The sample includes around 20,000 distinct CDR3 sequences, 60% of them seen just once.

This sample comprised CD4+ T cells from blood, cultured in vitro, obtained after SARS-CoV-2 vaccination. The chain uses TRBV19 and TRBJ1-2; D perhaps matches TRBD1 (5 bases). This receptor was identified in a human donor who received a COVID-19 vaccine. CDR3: CATKWGRSYGYTF. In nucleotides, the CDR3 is TGTGCCACCAAATGGGGCCGGAGCTATGGCTACACCTTC. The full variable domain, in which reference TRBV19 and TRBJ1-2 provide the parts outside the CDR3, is DGGITQSPKYLFRKEGQNVTLSCEQNLNHDAMYWYRQDPGQGLRLIYYSQIVNDFQKGDIAEGYSVSREKKESFPLTVTSAQKNPTAFYLCATKWGRSYGYTFGSGTRLTVV.